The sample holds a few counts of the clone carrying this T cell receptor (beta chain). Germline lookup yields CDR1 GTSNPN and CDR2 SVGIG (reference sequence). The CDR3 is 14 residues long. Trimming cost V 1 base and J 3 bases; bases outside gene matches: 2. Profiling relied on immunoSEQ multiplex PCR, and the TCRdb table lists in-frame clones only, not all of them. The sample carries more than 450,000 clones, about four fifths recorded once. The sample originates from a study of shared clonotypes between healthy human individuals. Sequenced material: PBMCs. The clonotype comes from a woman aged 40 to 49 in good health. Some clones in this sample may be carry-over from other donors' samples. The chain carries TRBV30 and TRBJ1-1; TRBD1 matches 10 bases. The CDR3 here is CAWSGDRGDTEAFF. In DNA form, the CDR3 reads TGTGCCTGGAGTGGGGACAGGGGAGACACTGAAGCTTTCTTT.